Included here is one TCR beta chain sequence, with context. The antigen is undetermined. Assay: immunoSEQ multiplex PCR; the TCRdb copy retains only in-frame clones and omits some. The data show 140,000 to 150,000 clones, 92% seen once. This sample was included in a study of T cell responses to AZD1222 COVID-19 vaccine. Study observations and caveats: Donors were chiefly white British, with a greater number of females, and clonal diversity was perhaps underestimated. Sampled repertoires all dated from after the peak T cell response. Once two AZD1222 doses were given, Spike-specific TCR breadth and depth went up. Just a handful of AZD1222 recipients were seropositive at baseline.

Sample: peripheral blood, taken 28 days after the second AZD1222 dose. The TCR comes from an adult who received the AZD1222 COVID-19 vaccine.

The CDR3 spells CASRGVPYNEQFF. The CDR3 coding sequence is TGTGCCAGTAGAGGGGTCCCCTACAATGAGCAGTTCTTC. The V and J genes are TRBV19 and TRBJ2-1; the D gene is possibly TRBD1 (5 bases). Germline lookup yields CDR1 LNHDA and CDR2 SQIVND (reference sequence). The V end was cut by 6 bases, the J end by 2 bases, with 8 bases between. This CDR3 is built from 13 residues. The full variable domain, its missing parts supplied by reference TRBV19 and TRBJ2-1, is DGGITQSPKYLFRKEGQNVTLSCEQNLNHDAMYWYRQDPGQGLRLIYYSQIVNDFQKGDIAEGYSVSREKKESFPLTVTSAQKNPTAFYLCASRGVPYNEQFFGPGTRLTVL.